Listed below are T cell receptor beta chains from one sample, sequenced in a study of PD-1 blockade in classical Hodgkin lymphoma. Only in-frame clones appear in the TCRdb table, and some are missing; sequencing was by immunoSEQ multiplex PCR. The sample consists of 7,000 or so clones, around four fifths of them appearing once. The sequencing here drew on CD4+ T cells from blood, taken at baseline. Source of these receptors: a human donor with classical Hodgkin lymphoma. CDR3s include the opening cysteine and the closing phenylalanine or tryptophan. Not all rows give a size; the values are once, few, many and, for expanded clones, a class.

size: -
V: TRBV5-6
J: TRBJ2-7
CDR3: CASSLTGREQYF

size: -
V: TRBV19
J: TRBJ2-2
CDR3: CASSPGTSGYGELFF

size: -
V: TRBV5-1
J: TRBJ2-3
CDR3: CASSLSLPWTGRKVSSTDTQYF

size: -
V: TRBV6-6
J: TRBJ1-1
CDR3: CASGRGRTEAFF

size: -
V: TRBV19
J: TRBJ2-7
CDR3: CASSPWTSFSYEQYF

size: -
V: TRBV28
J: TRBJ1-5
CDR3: CASSLPGSNQPQHF

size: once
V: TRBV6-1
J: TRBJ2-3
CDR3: CASSDDRVGTDTQYF

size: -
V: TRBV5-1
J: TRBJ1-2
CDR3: CASSLGARGGIYGYTF

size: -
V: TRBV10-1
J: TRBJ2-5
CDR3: CASSGGRGGQETQYF

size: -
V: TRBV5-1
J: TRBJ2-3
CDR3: CASSADPSGRVADTQYF

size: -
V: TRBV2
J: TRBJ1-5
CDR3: CASSEMGLRQPQHF

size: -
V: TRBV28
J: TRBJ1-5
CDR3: CASSLQGANKRQPQHF

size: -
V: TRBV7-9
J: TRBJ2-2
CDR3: CASSSRRGQGGTGELFF

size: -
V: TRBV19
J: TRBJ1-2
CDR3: CASTRGFGYGYTF

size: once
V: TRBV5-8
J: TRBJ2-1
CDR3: CASSPPAGTHRNEQFF

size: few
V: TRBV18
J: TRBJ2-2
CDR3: CASSTGLAGGELFF

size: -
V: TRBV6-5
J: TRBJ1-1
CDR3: CASSYRDRGPVTEAFF

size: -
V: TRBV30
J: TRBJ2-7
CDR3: CAWSRRRGRGSYEQYF

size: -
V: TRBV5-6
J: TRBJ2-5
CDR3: CASSLPGLVTQYF

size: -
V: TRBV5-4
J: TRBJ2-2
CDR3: CASSLGGTGGELFF

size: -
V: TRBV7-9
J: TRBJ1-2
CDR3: CASRLNAGTGKEGGYTF

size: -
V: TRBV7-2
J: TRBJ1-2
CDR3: CASSLGRDRGDYGYTF

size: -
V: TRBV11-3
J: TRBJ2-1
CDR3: CASSLGSGGYNEQFF

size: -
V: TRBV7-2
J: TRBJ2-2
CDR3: CASSASGSSTGELFF

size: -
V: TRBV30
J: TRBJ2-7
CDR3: CAWSDTGFGGFSYEQYF

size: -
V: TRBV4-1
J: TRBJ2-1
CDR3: CASSQDDMGMSSYNEQFF

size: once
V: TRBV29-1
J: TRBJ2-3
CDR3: CSVEGGRTDTQYF

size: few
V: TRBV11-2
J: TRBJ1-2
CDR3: CASSRTGVYGYTF

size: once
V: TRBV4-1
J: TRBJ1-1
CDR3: CASSQDVPTRPEAFF

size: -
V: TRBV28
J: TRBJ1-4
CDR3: CASSLGGVGEKLFF

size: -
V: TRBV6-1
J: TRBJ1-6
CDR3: CASSPRQGDNSPLHF

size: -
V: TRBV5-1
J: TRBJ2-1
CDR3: CASSRSIGGSYNEQFF

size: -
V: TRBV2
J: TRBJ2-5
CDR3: CASGIEETQYF

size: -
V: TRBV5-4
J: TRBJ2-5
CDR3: CASSFIWGGGETQYF

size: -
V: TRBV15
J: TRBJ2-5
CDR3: CATSRDSKTQYF

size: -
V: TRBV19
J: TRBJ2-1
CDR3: CASSITANNEQFF

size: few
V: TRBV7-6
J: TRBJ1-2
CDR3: CASSLGGSYGYTF

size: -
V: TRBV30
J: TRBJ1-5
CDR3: CAWSSGWVSDQPQHF

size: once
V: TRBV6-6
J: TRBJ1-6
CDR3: CASSYMNSPLHF

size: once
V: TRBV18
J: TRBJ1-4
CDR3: CASSHNRGGNEKLFF

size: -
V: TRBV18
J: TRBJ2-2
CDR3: CASFPDRANTGELFF

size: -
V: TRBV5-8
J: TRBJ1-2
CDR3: CASSLAGAGGYTF